The next 6 T cell receptor beta chains were all read from a single sample in a study of T-cell reconstitution after alpha-beta-depleted transplantation in children. Unique molecular identifiers tagged the TCRbeta library. TCRdb itself ran the PCR reads through MiXCR, one entry per CDR3 protein. Of about 690,000 distinct CDR3 sequences in the sample, around 16% were seen once. The specimen was PBMCs from the stem cell graft donor, collected from the stem cell graft. Source of these receptors: a human donor who donated a stem cell graft to a child with acute myeloid leukemia.

In its sample, this clonotype was seen a few times. V is TRBV20-1 and J is TRBJ2-7, with D perhaps TRBD1 or TRBD2 (7 bases each). CDR1 is DFQATT, CDR2 SNEGSKA, per germline (reference sequence). V was cut by 0 bases and J by 0 bases, with 12 bases left in between. The length of the CDR3 is 15 residues. CDR3 sequence: CSARDQGGSSYEQYF. The CDR3 DNA is TGCAGTGCTAGAGATCAGGGGGGGAGCTCCTACGAGCAGTACTTC.

The gene calls are TRBV11-2 and TRBJ2-1; D perhaps matches TRBD1 (6 bases). The germline gives CDR1 SGHAT, CDR2 FQNNGV. The V and J ends lost 1 base and 7 bases respectively, with 20 bases between them. The CDR3 is 17 residues long. The DNA of the CDR3 is TGTGCCAGCAGCTTAGGGGCAGGGGCAAGAAAGAATAATGAGCAGTTCTTC. Encoded protein: CASSLGAGARKNNEQFF. Filled out from reference TRBV11-2 and TRBJ2-1, the complete variable domain reads EAGVAQSPRYKIIEKRQSVAFWCNPISGHATLYWYQQILGQGPKLLIQFQNNGVVDDSQLPKDRFSAERLKGVDSTLKIQPAKLEDSAVYLCASSLGAGARKNNEQFFGPGTRLTVL.

This clonotype was counted many times. This chain uses TRBV12-3 or TRBV12-4 with TRBJ2-4, with D hard to call. The CDR3 has 11 amino acids. V dropped 1 base and J dropped 6 bases, with 1 base sitting between them. The CDR3 nucleotides read TGTGCCAGCAGTTTAGGAAACATTCAGTACTTC. Protein sequence: CASSLGNIQYF.

V and J are TRBV7-2 and TRBJ1-5, with a weak D call TRBD1 (5 bases). CDR1 and CDR2 (germline): SGHTA, FQGNSA. V was trimmed by 6 bases and J by 4 bases, leaving 10 bases between them. This CDR3 has 13 residues. The DNA for the CDR3 is TGTGCCAGCAGGCCGGGGCGGAATCAGCCCCAGCATTTT. The encoded protein is CASRPGRNQPQHF.

The chain joins TRBV30 to TRBJ1-1; no reliable D call. Per the germline V gene, CDR1 is GTSNPN and CDR2 is SVGIG (reference sequence). V was clipped by 2 bases and J by 0 bases, with 13 bases between them. The CDR3 consists of 15 residues. The CDR3 sequence is CAWSPTLKMNTEAFF. Here the CDR3 DNA reads TGTGCCTGGAGTCCAACCCTCAAAATGAACACTGAAGCTTTCTTT. Full variable domain (outside the CDR3, taken from reference TRBV30 and TRBJ1-1): SQTIHQWPATLVQPVGSPLSLECTVEGTSNPNLYWYRQAAGRGLQLLFYSVGIGQISSEVPQNLSASRPQDRQFILSSKKLLLSDSGFYLCAWSPTLKMNTEAFFGQGTRLTVV.

As concerns this clonotype: This may be a read error, as it is one base from a much larger clone. J is TRBJ2-7 and V is TRBV5-6; no clear D gene. Germline V gene lookup returns CDR1 SGHDT and CDR2 YYEEEE. This CDR3 contains 14 residues. The CDR3: CASSRRIGSYQQYF. CDR3 DNA: TGTGCCAGCAGCCGCCGCATAGGGTCCTACCAGCAGTACTTC.